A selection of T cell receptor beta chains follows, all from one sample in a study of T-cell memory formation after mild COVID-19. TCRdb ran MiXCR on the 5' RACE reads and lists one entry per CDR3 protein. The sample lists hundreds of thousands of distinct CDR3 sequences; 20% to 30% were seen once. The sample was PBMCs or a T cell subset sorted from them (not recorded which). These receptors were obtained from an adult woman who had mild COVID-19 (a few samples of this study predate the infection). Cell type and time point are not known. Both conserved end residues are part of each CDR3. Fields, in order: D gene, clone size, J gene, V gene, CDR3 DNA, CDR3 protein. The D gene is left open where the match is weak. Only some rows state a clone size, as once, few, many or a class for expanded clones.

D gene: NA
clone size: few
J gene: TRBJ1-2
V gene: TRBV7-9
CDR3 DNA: TGTGCCAGCAGCTTAGCGAGGAAGGGGCATGGCTACACCTTC
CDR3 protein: CASSLARKGHGYTF

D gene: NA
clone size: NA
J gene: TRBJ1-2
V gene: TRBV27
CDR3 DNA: TGTGCCAGCAGTTTATCCGGGTACGGGAACTATGGCTACACCTTC
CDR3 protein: CASSLSGYGNYGYTF

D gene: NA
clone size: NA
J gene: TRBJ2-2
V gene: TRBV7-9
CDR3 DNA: TGTGCCAGCAGCTTAGACTTTCCCGGGGAGCTGTTTTTT
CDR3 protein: CASSLDFPGELFF

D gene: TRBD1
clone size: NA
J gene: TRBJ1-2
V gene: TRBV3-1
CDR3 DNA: TGTGCCAGCAGCCAAGTGACAGGGGGCTACACCTTC
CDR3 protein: CASSQVTGGYTF

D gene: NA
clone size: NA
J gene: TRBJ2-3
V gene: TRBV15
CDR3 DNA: TGTGCCACCAGCAGAGGTGGCGGGATAGGCGCAGATACGCAGTATTTT
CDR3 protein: CATSRGGGIGADTQYF

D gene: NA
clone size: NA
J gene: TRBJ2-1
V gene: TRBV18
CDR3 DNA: TGTGCCAGCTCACCAGAGACAGGCTTTTTCAGCAATGAGCAGTTCTTC
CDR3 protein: CASSPETGFFSNEQFF

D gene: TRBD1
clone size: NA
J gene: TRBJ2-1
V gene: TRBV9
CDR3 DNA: TGTGCCAGCAGCGTAGGACAGGGTTATGGTGAGCAGTTCTTC
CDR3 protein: CASSVGQGYGEQFF

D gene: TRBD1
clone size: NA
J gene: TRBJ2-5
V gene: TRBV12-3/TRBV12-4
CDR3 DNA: TGTGCCAGCAGTCCCGGGGACAGGGGGGCCCAGTACTTC
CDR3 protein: CASSPGDRGAQYF

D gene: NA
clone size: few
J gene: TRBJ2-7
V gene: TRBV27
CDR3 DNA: TGTGCCAGCAGTTTATTGGGACCGTCCTACGAGCAGTACTTC
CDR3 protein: CASSLLGPSYEQYF

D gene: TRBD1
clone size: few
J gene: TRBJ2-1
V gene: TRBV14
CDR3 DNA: TGTGCCAGCAGCCGAATGCCGGGACAGGGGTCCGGCAATGAGCAGTTCTTC
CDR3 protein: CASSRMPGQGSGNEQFF

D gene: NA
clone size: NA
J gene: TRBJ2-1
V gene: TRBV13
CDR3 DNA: TGTGCCAGCACCATACGAGGACTCGGCAGTGCGGATGAGCAGTTCTTC
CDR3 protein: CASTIRGLGSADEQFF

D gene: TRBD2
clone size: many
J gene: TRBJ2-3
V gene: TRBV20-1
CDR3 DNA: TGCAGTGCTTATGGACCGGGACTAGCGGGGTATTTT
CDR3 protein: CSAYGPGLAGYF

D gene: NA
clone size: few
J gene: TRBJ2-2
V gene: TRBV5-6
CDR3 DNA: TGTGCCAGCAGCTTGGATTTCGGCAGGATAGAAACCGGGGAGCTGTTTTTT
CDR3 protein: CASSLDFGRIETGELFF

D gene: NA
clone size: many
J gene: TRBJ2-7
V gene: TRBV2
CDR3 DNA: TGTGCCAGCAGTGCTAGATACGAGCAGTACTTC
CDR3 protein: CASSARYEQYF

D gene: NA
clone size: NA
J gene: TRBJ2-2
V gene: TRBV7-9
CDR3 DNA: TGTGCCAGCAGCTTTGTCAAGAACACCGGGGAGCTGTTTTTT
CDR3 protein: CASSFVKNTGELFF

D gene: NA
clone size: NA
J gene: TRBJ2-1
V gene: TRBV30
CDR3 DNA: TGTGCCTGGAGTGGTTTCAATGAGCAGTTCTTC
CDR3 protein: CAWSGFNEQFF

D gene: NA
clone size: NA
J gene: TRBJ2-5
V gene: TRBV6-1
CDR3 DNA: TGTGCCAGCAGTGATTCGTCCCAGGGGACCCAGTACTTC
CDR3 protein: CASSDSSQGTQYF